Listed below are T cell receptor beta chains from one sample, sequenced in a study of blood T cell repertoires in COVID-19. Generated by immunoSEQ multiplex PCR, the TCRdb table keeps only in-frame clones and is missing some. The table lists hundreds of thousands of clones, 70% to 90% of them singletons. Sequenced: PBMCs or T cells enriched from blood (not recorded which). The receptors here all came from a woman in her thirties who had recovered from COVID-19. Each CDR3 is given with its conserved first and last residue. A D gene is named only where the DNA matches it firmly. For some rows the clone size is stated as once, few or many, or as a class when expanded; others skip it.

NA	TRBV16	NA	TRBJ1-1	TGTGCCAGCAGCCAAACTCCTCGTATGAACACTGAAGCTTTCTTT	CASSQTPRMNTEAFF
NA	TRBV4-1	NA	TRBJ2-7	TGCGCCAGCAGCCAAGGGGACTTAGCTTCGTACGAGCAGTACTTC	CASSQGDLASYEQYF
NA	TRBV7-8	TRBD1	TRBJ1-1	TGTGCCAGCAGCTTAGTGGGGACAGGGTTCCCTGAAGCTTTCTTT	CASSLVGTGFPEAFF
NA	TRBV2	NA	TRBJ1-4	TGTGCCAGCAGTGAGGTGACAGTAACTAATGAAAAACTGTTTTTT	CASSEVTVTNEKLFF
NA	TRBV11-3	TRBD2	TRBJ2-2	TGTGCCAGCACCCCATTAGCGGGGAGCGGGGAGCTGTTTTTT	CASTPLAGSGELFF
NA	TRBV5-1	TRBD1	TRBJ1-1	TGCGCCAGCAGAGAGCCAGGGGGCTTGAACACTGAAGCTTTCTTT	CASREPGGLNTEAFF
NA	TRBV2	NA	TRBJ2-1	TGTGCCAGCAGCCGTGCCGGGACTTCGGATGAGCAGTTCTTC	CASSRAGTSDEQFF
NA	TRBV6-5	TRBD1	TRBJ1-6	TGTGCCAGCAGTTACCTTCGGACAGGGGGCTCACCCCTCCACTTT	CASSYLRTGGSPLHF
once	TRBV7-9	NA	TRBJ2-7	TGTGCCAGCAGCTTCAAGGGGAACGAGCAGTACTTC	CASSFKGNEQYF
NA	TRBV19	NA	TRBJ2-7	TGTGCCAGTAGTATAGATGGTGTACCCCGAGGGAGGAGGAACGAGCAGTACTTC	CASSIDGVPRGRRNEQYF